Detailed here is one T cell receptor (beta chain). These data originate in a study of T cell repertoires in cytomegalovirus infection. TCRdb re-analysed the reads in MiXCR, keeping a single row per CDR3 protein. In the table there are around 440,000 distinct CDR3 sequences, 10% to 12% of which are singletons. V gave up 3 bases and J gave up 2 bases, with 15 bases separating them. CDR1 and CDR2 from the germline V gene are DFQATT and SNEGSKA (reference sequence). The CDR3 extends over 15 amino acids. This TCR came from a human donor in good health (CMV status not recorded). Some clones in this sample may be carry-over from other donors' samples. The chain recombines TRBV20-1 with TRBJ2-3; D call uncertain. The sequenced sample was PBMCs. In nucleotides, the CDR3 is TGCAGTGCTAGCCCGCGTGGAATCAACACAGATACGCAGTATTTT. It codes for CSASPRGINTDTQYF.